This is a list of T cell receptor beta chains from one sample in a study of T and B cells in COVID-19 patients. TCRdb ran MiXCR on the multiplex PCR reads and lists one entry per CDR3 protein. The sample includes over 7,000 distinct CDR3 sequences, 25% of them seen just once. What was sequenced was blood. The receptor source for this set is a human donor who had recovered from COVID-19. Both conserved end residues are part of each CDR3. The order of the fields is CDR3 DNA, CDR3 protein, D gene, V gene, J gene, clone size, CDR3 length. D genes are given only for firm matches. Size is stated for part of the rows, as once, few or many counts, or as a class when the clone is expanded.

CDR3 DNA: TGTGCCAGCAGTTCCGGGACAGGGGGCTACGAGCAGTACTTC
CDR3 protein: CASSSGTGGYEQYF
D gene: TRBD1
V gene: TRBV12-3/TRBV12-4
J gene: TRBJ2-7
clone size: NA
CDR3 length: 14

CDR3 DNA: TGTGCCAGCAGCCAAGCCCTGACGAGAATGAACACTGAAGCTTTCTTT
CDR3 protein: CASSQALTRMNTEAFF
D gene: NA
V gene: TRBV14
J gene: TRBJ1-1
clone size: few
CDR3 length: 16

CDR3 DNA: TGTGCCAGCAGCCAAGGTCCACACAATGAGCAGTTCTTC
CDR3 protein: CASSQGPHNEQFF
D gene: NA
V gene: TRBV4-2
J gene: TRBJ2-1
clone size: medium-sized
CDR3 length: 13

CDR3 DNA: TGCAGTGCGCCGGGACTAGCGGTGCGGAGTGAGCAGTTCTTC
CDR3 protein: CSAPGLAVRSEQFF
D gene: TRBD2
V gene: TRBV20-1
J gene: TRBJ2-1
clone size: NA
CDR3 length: 14

CDR3 DNA: TGTGCCAGCAGCTTAGTGAGTTCAGGGAACAATGAGCAGTTCTTC
CDR3 protein: CASSLVSSGNNEQFF
D gene: NA
V gene: TRBV7-9
J gene: TRBJ2-1
clone size: many
CDR3 length: 15

CDR3 DNA: TGTGCCAGCAGTTTATTGCTAGCGGGAGTAGAGACCCAGTACTTC
CDR3 protein: CASSLLLAGVETQYF
D gene: TRBD2
V gene: TRBV6-2/TRBV6-3
J gene: TRBJ2-5
clone size: NA
CDR3 length: 15

CDR3 DNA: TGTGCCATCAGAAACCGGGACAGGGGAGGCGGCACAGAGTATTTT
CDR3 protein: CAIRNRDRGGGTEYF
D gene: TRBD1
V gene: TRBV10-3
J gene: TRBJ2-3
clone size: many
CDR3 length: 15

CDR3 DNA: TGTGCCAGCAGCCTAGCGGGGGGCGCCTACGAGCAGTACTTC
CDR3 protein: CASSLAGGAYEQYF
D gene: NA
V gene: TRBV21-1
J gene: TRBJ2-7
clone size: NA
CDR3 length: 14

CDR3 DNA: TGCGCCAGCAGCCAAGATGTTGTCGACCCCTCCTACGAGCAGTACTTC
CDR3 protein: CASSQDVVDPSYEQYF
D gene: NA
V gene: TRBV4-3
J gene: TRBJ2-7
clone size: NA
CDR3 length: 16

CDR3 DNA: TGTGCCAGCAGTTTAATGACAGGGGACACCGGGGAGCTGTTTTTT
CDR3 protein: CASSLMTGDTGELFF
D gene: TRBD1
V gene: TRBV27
J gene: TRBJ2-2
clone size: NA
CDR3 length: 15

CDR3 DNA: TGTGCCAGCAGTTGGACGGAGGCGTATCAGCCCCAGCATTTT
CDR3 protein: CASSWTEAYQPQHF
D gene: NA
V gene: TRBV6-2/TRBV6-3
J gene: TRBJ1-5
clone size: few
CDR3 length: 14

CDR3 DNA: TGTGCCAGCTCACCCCCTACAGGGGGAGAAGATAAGGCTGAAGCTTTCTTT
CDR3 protein: CASSPPTGGEDKAEAFF
D gene: TRBD1
V gene: TRBV18
J gene: TRBJ1-1
clone size: NA
CDR3 length: 17

CDR3 DNA: TGCGCCAGCAGCTTGGGAGAGCTAGGGGAGCTGTTTTTT
CDR3 protein: CASSLGELGELFF
D gene: NA
V gene: TRBV5-1
J gene: TRBJ2-2
clone size: NA
CDR3 length: 13

CDR3 DNA: TGTGCCAGCAGCTTCGACAGGGTAACTGATACGCAGTATTTT
CDR3 protein: CASSFDRVTDTQYF
D gene: TRBD1
V gene: TRBV7-2
J gene: TRBJ2-3
clone size: many
CDR3 length: 14

CDR3 DNA: TGTGCCAGCAGCTTAGCGCTAGCGGGAGGGGTCGATGAGCAGTTCTTC
CDR3 protein: CASSLALAGGVDEQFF
D gene: TRBD2
V gene: TRBV11-1
J gene: TRBJ2-1
clone size: NA
CDR3 length: 16

CDR3 DNA: TGTGCCAGCAGTGAAAGTGACAGAAACATTCAGTACTTC
CDR3 protein: CASSESDRNIQYF
D gene: NA
V gene: TRBV6-1
J gene: TRBJ2-4
clone size: few
CDR3 length: 13

CDR3 DNA: TGTGCCAGCAGCCTACAAAGAGACAGGTCTGGCGAGCAGTACTTC
CDR3 protein: CASSLQRDRSGEQYF
D gene: NA
V gene: TRBV7-2
J gene: TRBJ2-7
clone size: few
CDR3 length: 15

CDR3 DNA: TGTGCCAGCAGTTTAGCGGGGGGAGTTTCGGCCCAGTACTTC
CDR3 protein: CASSLAGGVSAQYF
D gene: TRBD2
V gene: TRBV6-5
J gene: TRBJ2-5
clone size: medium-sized
CDR3 length: 14

CDR3 DNA: TGTGCCAGCAGTTTGACGCAGGGGGCGTACGAGCAGTACTTC
CDR3 protein: CASSLTQGAYEQYF
D gene: TRBD1
V gene: TRBV27
J gene: TRBJ2-7
clone size: medium-sized
CDR3 length: 14

CDR3 DNA: TGCAGCGTTGAAGAGCGGTACACAGATACGCAGTATTTT
CDR3 protein: CSVEERYTDTQYF
D gene: NA
V gene: TRBV29-1
J gene: TRBJ2-3
clone size: large
CDR3 length: 13

CDR3 DNA: TGTGCCAGCAGAAAGGAGCGCGGGGCTTACACAGATACGCAGTATTTT
CDR3 protein: CASRKERGAYTDTQYF
D gene: NA
V gene: TRBV4-2
J gene: TRBJ2-3
clone size: few
CDR3 length: 16

CDR3 DNA: TGTGCCAGTAGTATGATTGAGATGGATACGCAGTATTTT
CDR3 protein: CASSMIEMDTQYF
D gene: NA
V gene: TRBV19
J gene: TRBJ2-3
clone size: medium-sized
CDR3 length: 13

CDR3 DNA: TGTGCCAGCAGTTTTACGGGGACAGACTCTGGAAACACCATATATTTT
CDR3 protein: CASSFTGTDSGNTIYF
D gene: TRBD1
V gene: TRBV28
J gene: TRBJ1-3
clone size: few
CDR3 length: 16

CDR3 DNA: TGTGCCAGCAGTTCAGGACTAGCGGGGGGAAACAATGAGCAGTTCTTC
CDR3 protein: CASSSGLAGGNNEQFF
D gene: TRBD2
V gene: TRBV6-2/TRBV6-3
J gene: TRBJ2-1
clone size: NA
CDR3 length: 16

CDR3 DNA: TGTGCCAGCAGCTCCGGGACAGGGCTTCAGCCCCAGCATTTT
CDR3 protein: CASSSGTGLQPQHF
D gene: TRBD1
V gene: TRBV11-2
J gene: TRBJ1-5
clone size: NA
CDR3 length: 14

CDR3 DNA: TGCAGTGCTAGAGGAAGTTTAGGGAATCAGCCCCAGCATTTT
CDR3 protein: CSARGSLGNQPQHF
D gene: NA
V gene: TRBV20-1
J gene: TRBJ1-5
clone size: NA
CDR3 length: 14

CDR3 DNA: TGTGCCAGCAGTTTCTCGGAGGCAACTAATGAAAAACTGTTTTTT
CDR3 protein: CASSFSEATNEKLFF
D gene: NA
V gene: TRBV12-3/TRBV12-4
J gene: TRBJ1-4
clone size: medium-sized
CDR3 length: 15

CDR3 DNA: TGTGCCAGCAGCTTGGACCAACAAGAGACCCAGTACTTC
CDR3 protein: CASSLDQQETQYF
D gene: NA
V gene: TRBV5-4
J gene: TRBJ2-5
clone size: many
CDR3 length: 13

CDR3 DNA: TGCGCCAGCAGCCTCGCCGGGCTAGGGACCCAGTACTTC
CDR3 protein: CASSLAGLGTQYF
D gene: NA
V gene: TRBV4-3
J gene: TRBJ2-5
clone size: NA
CDR3 length: 13

CDR3 DNA: TGCAGCGGGCGGACTAGCGGGGGGACGGCGAACACCGGGGAGCTGTTTTTT
CDR3 protein: CSGRTSGGTANTGELFF
D gene: TRBD2
V gene: TRBV29-1
J gene: TRBJ2-2
clone size: NA
CDR3 length: 17

CDR3 DNA: TGTGCCACCAGCAGAGAGTCAGGGGTTGGCGAGCAGTACTTC
CDR3 protein: CATSRESGVGEQYF
D gene: NA
V gene: TRBV15
J gene: TRBJ2-7
clone size: NA
CDR3 length: 14

CDR3 DNA: TGTGCCAGCAGCTTCGGACTAGCGGGAAAACCTAACTACTACGAGCAGTACTTC
CDR3 protein: CASSFGLAGKPNYYEQYF
D gene: TRBD2
V gene: TRBV7-2
J gene: TRBJ2-7
clone size: NA
CDR3 length: 18

CDR3 DNA: TGTGCCAGCAGTTTACTGGAGTACTATGGCTACACCTTC
CDR3 protein: CASSLLEYYGYTF
D gene: NA
V gene: TRBV6-5
J gene: TRBJ1-2
clone size: NA
CDR3 length: 13

CDR3 DNA: TGTGCCAGCAAGGCAGGGCCCTCGGGAGGCTACACCTTC
CDR3 protein: CASKAGPSGGYTF
D gene: NA
V gene: TRBV28
J gene: TRBJ1-2
clone size: NA
CDR3 length: 13

CDR3 DNA: TGCAGCGTTGAATGGGGGCCATACGACGAGCAGTACTTC
CDR3 protein: CSVEWGPYDEQYF
D gene: NA
V gene: TRBV29-1
J gene: TRBJ2-7
clone size: medium-sized
CDR3 length: 13

CDR3 DNA: TGTGCCAGTAGTATAGGGTCAGCCTCGAGCGAAAAACTGTTTTTT
CDR3 protein: CASSIGSASSEKLFF
D gene: NA
V gene: TRBV19
J gene: TRBJ1-4
clone size: medium-sized
CDR3 length: 15

CDR3 DNA: TGCAGTGCTAGGACAGCAACCTACGAGCAGTACTTC
CDR3 protein: CSARTATYEQYF
D gene: NA
V gene: TRBV20-1
J gene: TRBJ2-7
clone size: NA
CDR3 length: 12

CDR3 DNA: TGCAGTGCTATGCGGACAGGGCTTTCCTACGAGCAGTACTTC
CDR3 protein: CSAMRTGLSYEQYF
D gene: TRBD1
V gene: TRBV20-1
J gene: TRBJ2-7
clone size: NA
CDR3 length: 14

CDR3 DNA: TGTGCCAGCACTAGAAGCTCCTATAATTCACCCCTCCACTTT
CDR3 protein: CASTRSSYNSPLHF
D gene: NA
V gene: TRBV4-2
J gene: TRBJ1-6
clone size: NA
CDR3 length: 14

CDR3 DNA: TGTGCCAGCAGTTACGCCCTAGCGGACCAAGAGACCCAGTACTTC
CDR3 protein: CASSYALADQETQYF
D gene: TRBD2
V gene: TRBV6-2/TRBV6-3
J gene: TRBJ2-5
clone size: few
CDR3 length: 15

CDR3 DNA: TGCGCCAGCAGCCTTAGCGGGGGGAAGGAGGGGCACGGGCAGTTCTTC
CDR3 protein: CASSLSGGKEGHGQFF
D gene: TRBD2
V gene: TRBV5-1
J gene: TRBJ2-1
clone size: NA
CDR3 length: 16

CDR3 DNA: TGTGCCAGCAAGAAGCCCGGGGTCACTGAAGCTTTCTTT
CDR3 protein: CASKKPGVTEAFF
D gene: NA
V gene: TRBV6-1
J gene: TRBJ1-1
clone size: NA
CDR3 length: 13

CDR3 DNA: TGTGCCAGCAGCTTAGACGGCACGTACAGCACAGATACGCAGTATTTT
CDR3 protein: CASSLDGTYSTDTQYF
D gene: NA
V gene: TRBV11-2
J gene: TRBJ2-3
clone size: many
CDR3 length: 16

CDR3 DNA: TGTGCCAGCAGCTTAGACGGCCCCGGGGAGCTGTTTTTT
CDR3 protein: CASSLDGPGELFF
D gene: NA
V gene: TRBV7-9
J gene: TRBJ2-2
clone size: few
CDR3 length: 13

CDR3 DNA: TGTGCCAGCAGCCAATCCTGGGGACTAGCGGGGAACACCGGGGAGCTGTTTTTT
CDR3 protein: CASSQSWGLAGNTGELFF
D gene: TRBD2
V gene: TRBV27
J gene: TRBJ2-2
clone size: NA
CDR3 length: 18

CDR3 DNA: TGTGCCAGCAGCTCGAACGGGAACACTGAAGCTTTCTTT
CDR3 protein: CASSSNGNTEAFF
D gene: NA
V gene: TRBV11-2
J gene: TRBJ1-1
clone size: few
CDR3 length: 13

CDR3 DNA: TGTGCCAGCAGCCGGGGGGGGATAGATACGCAGTATTTT
CDR3 protein: CASSRGGIDTQYF
D gene: TRBD2
V gene: TRBV7-3
J gene: TRBJ2-3
clone size: NA
CDR3 length: 13

CDR3 DNA: TGTGTCAGCAGTATCGGGACAGTCAACACCGGGGAGCTGTTTTTT
CDR3 protein: CVSSIGTVNTGELFF
D gene: TRBD1
V gene: TRBV6-1
J gene: TRBJ2-2
clone size: few
CDR3 length: 15

CDR3 DNA: TGTGCCAGCAGCTCTAGCGGGAGGGCTCGGGAGCAGTTCTTC
CDR3 protein: CASSSSGRAREQFF
D gene: TRBD2
V gene: TRBV7-9
J gene: TRBJ2-1
clone size: few
CDR3 length: 14